Presented here are 5 T cell receptor beta chains from one specimen sequenced in a study of Graves' ophthalmopathy and Graves' hyperthyroidism. TCR beta CDR3 amplification used RNA transcripts. Amplification began with first-round RT-PCR using HTBI primers, then second-round multiplex PCR was performed. Via MiXCR, TCRdb re-called the multiplex PCR reads, giving one row per CDR3 protein. This sample has 170,000 or so distinct CDR3 sequences, with about 40% found just once. Sequenced sample: peripheral blood. The origin of the receptors is a woman aged 40 to 50 with Graves' ophthalmopathy.

The rearrangement uses TRBV6-2 or TRBV6-3 and TRBJ2-2; D possibly corresponds to TRBD1 (5 bases). Germline V gene sequence: CDR1 MNHEY, CDR2 SVGEGT. V was clipped by 6 bases and J by 3 bases, with 14 bases between them. The CDR3 covers 15 residues. The CDR3 DNA follows: TGTGCCAGCAGCCCCGTAAGGGGTGACACCGGGGAGCTGTTTTTT. It translates to CASSPVRGDTGELFF.

V and J are TRBV7-8 and TRBJ1-1; TRBD1 matches at 7 bases. Trimming cost V 8 bases and J 3 bases; bases outside gene matches: 6. Germline V gene lookup returns CDR1 SGHVS and CDR2 FQNEAQ. The CDR3 contains 13 residues. The CDR3 protein is CASGRQGDTEAFF. CDR3 DNA sequence: TGTGCCAGCGGGCGACAGGGCGACACTGAAGCTTTCTTT.

The chain uses TRBV6-4 and TRBJ2-2; D not resolved. V was trimmed by 2 bases and J by 5 bases, leaving 6 bases between them. CDR1 and CDR2 (germline): MRHNA, SNTAGT. The CDR3 extends over 13 amino acids. CDR3: CASSDAETGELFF. The CDR3 DNA reads as TGTGCCAGCAGTGACGCGGAGACCGGGGAGCTGTTTTTT.

This clonotype has at least ten counts. The chain is built from TRBV6-5 and TRBJ1-2; 7 nucleotides agree with TRBD1. The CDR3 spans 14 residues. From germline, CDR1 is MNHEY and CDR2 SVGAGI. V shed 6 bases and J 3 bases; nucleotides not matched to a gene: 7. In DNA, the CDR3 is TGTGCCAGCAGGACACAGGGGAGGGACTATGGCTACACCTTC. This encodes CASRTQGRDYGYTF.

The chain couples TRBV6-5 to TRBJ2-2; D is ambiguous. Trimming took 2 bases from V and 5 from J, leaving 9 bases between them. The CDR3 covers 14 residues. The germline V gene has CDR1 MNHEY and CDR2 SVGAGI. The CDR3 bases are TGTGCCAGCAGTTACGCGACGCCAACCGGGGAGCTGTTTTTT. It translates to CASSYATPTGELFF.